The text below deals with one TCR beta chain. Its antigen remains unknown. This record belongs to a study of CD8 T cells in ankylosing spondylitis. Germline CDR1 and CDR2: SGHKS and YYEKEE (reference sequence). The V segment lost 7 bases and the J segment 0 bases; nucleotides outside the gene matches: 8. CDR3 length equals 15 residues. Study results and limitations: Typical of ankylosing spondylitis blood, it appeared, was a TCR beta motif of under 10 highly homologous variants.

TCRdb ran MiXCR on the 5' RACE reads and lists one entry per CDR3 protein. The sample contains approximately 350,000 distinct CDR3 sequences, 20% to 25% of which appear only once. The sequencing sample was made of blood, either unsorted or a sorted T cell fraction (not recorded which). This sequence originates from a male donor with ankylosing spondylitis or in good health (not recorded which). The chain links TRBV5-5 to TRBJ1-1; TRBD1 aligns across 8 bases. The CDR3 sequence is CASGGTGRLNTEAFF. DNA for the CDR3: TGTGCCAGCGGGGGGACAGGCCGCTTGAACACTGAAGCTTTCTTT. Combining the CDR3 with reference TRBV5-5 and TRBJ1-1 gives the whole variable domain DAGVTQSPTHLIKTRGQQVTLRCSPISGHKSVSWYQQVLGQGPQFIFQYYEKEERGRGNFPDRFSARQFPNYSSELNVNALLLGDSALYLCASGGTGRLNTEAFFGQGTRLTVV.